This entry lists 15 T cell receptor beta chains sequenced from one sample in a study of early T cells in non-severe SARS-CoV-2 infection. MiXCR, run by TCRdb on the 5' RACE reads, gives a single entry per CDR3 protein. The sample includes 70,000 to 75,000 distinct CDR3 sequences, 10% to 15% seen only once; the top ten take 3% to 5%. Sequenced sample: whole blood. Receptor source: an adult who was a healthcare worker with PCR-confirmed SARS-CoV-2 infection or an uninfected control (not recorded which).

This clonotype was counted many times. The J gene is TRBJ1-1, the V gene TRBV7-9, with TRBD1 as a possible D gene (6 bases). Deletions cut 5 bases from V and 2 bases from J, with 18 bases between. The V gene's germline CDR1 is SEHNR and CDR2 FQNEAQ (reference sequence). The CDR3 contains 16 residues. CDR3: CASSGPPWGQNTEAFF. The CDR3 DNA is TGTGCCAGCAGCGGACCACCCTGGGGGCAAAACACTGAAGCTTTCTTT.

This clonotype has at least ten counts. This chain connects TRBV27 to TRBJ1-2; tentatively, D is TRBD1 (6 bases). This CDR3 contains 15 residues. V shed 0 bases and J shed 3 bases, with 11 bases lying between them. Germline V lookup: CDR1 MNHEY, CDR2 SMNVEV (reference sequence). DNA of the CDR3: TGTGCCAGCAGTTTATCGGGGACAAGGCACTATGGCTACACCTTC. This gives the protein CASSLSGTRHYGYTF.

In this sample, this clonotype turned up many times. V gene TRBV3-1 combines with J gene TRBJ2-3, with 7 bases aligning to TRBD1. Germline loops: CDR1 LGHDT, CDR2 YNNKEL (reference sequence). CDR3 size: 13 residues. Trimming at V came to 1 base and at J to 5 bases, leaving 0 bases not matched to a gene. CDR3 nucleotides: TGTGCCAGCAGCCAAGGGACAGGAGATACGCAGTATTTT. Its translation: CASSQGTGDTQYF.

This clonotype was detected many times. V gene TRBV28 combines with J gene TRBJ2-2, with D hard to call. V shed 4 bases and J shed 0 bases, with 15 bases lying between them. The germline V gene has CDR1 MDHEN and CDR2 SYDVKM. The CDR3 runs to 17 residues. The CDR3 DNA sequence: TGTGCCAGCAGTTCCGTACCCCCCTTCGCGAACACCGGGGAGCTGTTTTTT. Encoded protein: CASSSVPPFANTGELFF.

This clonotype was picked up a small number of times. V is TRBV7-8 and J is TRBJ1-2; 7 positions agree with TRBD1. Per germline, CDR1 SGHVS and CDR2 FQNEAQ. The J segment lost 4 bases and the V segment lost 5 bases, leaving 10 bases of the junction unmatched. The CDR3 is made up of 15 amino acids. CDR3 sequence reads: CASSPATGSGYGYTF. In nucleotides, the CDR3 is TGTGCCAGCAGCCCAGCGACAGGGTCGGGCTATGGCTACACCTTC.

This clonotype appeared a few times. The V gene is TRBV14, the J gene TRBJ2-7; D is unclear. The germline V and J ends were trimmed by 1 base and 8 bases, with 6 bases remaining between them. The germline CDR1 and CDR2 sequences are SGHDN and FVKESK. The CDR3 length is 11 residues. The CDR3 sequence is CASSQANKQYF. The CDR3 DNA is TGTGCCAGCAGCCAAGCTAACAAGCAGTACTTC.

This clonotype has more than one count but fewer than ten. The chain couples TRBV9 to TRBJ1-1; the D is unclear. The germline gives CDR1 SGDLS, CDR2 YYNGEE. This CDR3 contains 15 residues. V dropped 0 bases and J dropped 4 bases, with 13 bases sitting between them. The chain's CDR3 is CASSVDVDPSTEAFF. The CDR3 DNA follows: TGTGCCAGCAGCGTAGATGTGGACCCCAGCACTGAAGCTTTCTTT.

This clonotype was seen a few times. V is TRBV20-1 and J is TRBJ1-6, with D perhaps matching TRBD1 (6 bases). Between the trimmed V and J ends, which lost 1 base and 9 bases, there was a span of 16 bases. Germline V gene lookup returns CDR1 DFQATT and CDR2 SNEGSKA (reference sequence). The CDR3 has 15 amino acids. In DNA form, the CDR3 reads TGCAGTGCTAGAGGTGGGACATCTACTGTTTCACCCCTCCACTTT. This encodes CSARGGTSTVSPLHF.

The table lists this clonotype with many counts. J is TRBJ2-6 and V is TRBV7-2; either TRBD1 or TRBD2 may supply D (5 bases each). The CDR3 is 18 residues long. The germline gives CDR1 SGHTA, CDR2 FQGNSA. The V gene lost 3 bases and the J gene lost 0 bases, with 15 bases spanning the gap. The CDR3 DNA sequence: TGTGCCAGCAGCTTGGAACGGGGCAGGAGCTCTGGGGCCAACGTCCTGACTTTC. Residues: CASSLERGRSSGANVLTF.

This clonotype has more than one count but fewer than ten. The chain combines TRBV5-1 with TRBJ2-2; D call uncertain. CDR3 length equals 16 residues. V lost 7 bases and J 0 bases, leaving 16 bases between the germline ends. CDR1 is SGHRS and CDR2 is YFSETQ in the germline V gene. CDR3 bases: TGCGCCAGCGCACCCATGACAACCGCGAACACCGGGGAGCTGTTTTTT. This encodes CASAPMTTANTGELFF.

The sample holds a few counts of this clonotype. The V gene is TRBV4-2, the J gene TRBJ2-7; possible D gene TRBD2, 6 bases. The V end lost 1 base, the J end lost 0 bases, and 10 bases lay between the germline ends. CDR1 is LGHNA, CDR2 YNFKEQ, per germline. CDR3 length equals 15 residues. For the CDR3, the DNA is TGTGCCAGCAGCCAAGGACACGGGGGCTCCTACGAGCAGTACTTC. Protein sequence: CASSQGHGGSYEQYF.

This clonotype has a handful of counts. J is TRBJ2-7 and V is TRBV7-3; 7 bases are shared with TRBD1. The germline CDR1 and CDR2 sequences are SGHTA and FQGTGA. The CDR3 extends over 14 amino acids. After removal of 1 base from V and 5 bases from J, the junction contained 5 bases not matched to a gene. The CDR3 DNA reads as TGTGCCAGCAGCTTAAGCCCAGGGGGAGACGAGCAGTACTTC. The encoded protein is CASSLSPGGDEQYF.

At least ten counts were recorded for this clonotype. V and J are TRBV5-6 and TRBJ2-7, with 12 bases that match TRBD2. With 4 bases clipped from V and 5 bases from J, the junction kept 4 bases outside the gene matches. Germline V gives CDR1 SGHDT, CDR2 YYEEEE. This CDR3 has 14 residues. CDR3 sequence: CASSRLAGENEQYF. The CDR3 DNA is TGTGCCAGCAGCCGACTAGCGGGAGAAAACGAGCAGTACTTC.

This clonotype has only a few counts. This chain links TRBV28 with TRBJ1-4; TRBD1 is a possible D gene (5 bases). V gave up 7 bases and J gave up 2 bases, with 20 bases separating them. The germline gives CDR1 MDHEN, CDR2 SYDVKM. The CDR3 length is 17 residues. In DNA, the CDR3 is TGTGCCAGCACGATACCCGGGCAGGGTTTCACTAATGAAAAACTGTTTTTT. Translation: CASTIPGQGFTNEKLFF. Variable domain in full (rest from reference TRBV28 and TRBJ1-4): DVKVTQSSRYLVKRTGEKVFLECVQDMDHENMFWYRQDPGLGLRLIYFSYDVKMKEKGDIPEGYSVSREKKERFSLILESASTNQTSMYLCASTIPGQGFTNEKLFFGSGTQLSVL.

This clonotype was seen more than once but under ten times. The rearrangement links TRBV2 to TRBJ2-5; D not certain. V dropped 7 bases and J dropped 0 bases, with 9 bases sitting between them. The CDR3 is 13 residues long. Germline CDR1 and CDR2: SNHLY and FYNNEI. The CDR3 sequence: CASTRRNQETQYF. The DNA of the CDR3 is TGTGCCAGCACACGGCGGAACCAAGAGACCCAGTACTTC.